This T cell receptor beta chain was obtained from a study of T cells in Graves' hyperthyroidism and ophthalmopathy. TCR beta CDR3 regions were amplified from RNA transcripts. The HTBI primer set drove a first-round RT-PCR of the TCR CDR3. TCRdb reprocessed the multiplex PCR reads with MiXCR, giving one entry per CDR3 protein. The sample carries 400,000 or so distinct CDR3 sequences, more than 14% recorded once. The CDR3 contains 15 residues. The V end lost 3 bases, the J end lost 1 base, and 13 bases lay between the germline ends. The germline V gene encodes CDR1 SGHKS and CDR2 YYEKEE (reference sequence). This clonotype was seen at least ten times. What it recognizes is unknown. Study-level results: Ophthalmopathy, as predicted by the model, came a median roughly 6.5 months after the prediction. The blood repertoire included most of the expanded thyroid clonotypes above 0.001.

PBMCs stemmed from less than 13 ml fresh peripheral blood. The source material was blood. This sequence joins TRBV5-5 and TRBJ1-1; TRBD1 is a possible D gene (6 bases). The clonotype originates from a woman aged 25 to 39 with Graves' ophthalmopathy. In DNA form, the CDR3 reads TGTGCCAGCAGCTGGGGGGACAAGAAGAACACTGAAGCTTTCTTT. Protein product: CASSWGDKKNTEAFF.